This TCR beta chain emerged from a study of sequential checkpoint blockade in melanoma. The overall study: Each arm's sequence ended with maintenance nivolumab.

Treatment described: randomized to nivolumab then ipilimumab (arm A) or the reverse (arm B). From thawed PBMCs, live CD3+CD8+ cells negative for CD19 and CD56 were sorted. This clone was seen a handful of times. This CDR3 comprises 13 residues. Trimming removed 6 bases at V and 5 bases at J, with 14 bases between. Germline V CDR1 and CDR2: SGHTA, FQGNSA. This table comes from immunoSEQ multiplex PCR, and its TCRdb copy is limited to in-frame clones, with some not included. The table has approximately 28,000 clones, 65% to 85% seen once. This chain connects TRBV7-2 to TRBJ2-7; D may be TRBD1 (5 bases). The source material was CD8+ T cells sorted from blood (inferred from file names), sampled from a patient given nivolumab and ipilimumab in sequence. This receptor was identified in a human donor with melanoma. CDR3 DNA sequence: TGTGCCAGCAGTTATAACACACAGGACGAGCAGTACTTC. It is translated as CASSYNTQDEQYF.